This TCR beta chain was found in a study of T-cell reconstitution after alpha-beta-depleted transplantation in children. Study outcomes and limitations: One year post-transplant, T-cell counts and diversity were largely derived from T cells produced anew. Some patients' high day-60 TCRbeta diversity was attributed to recipient cells surviving conditioning.

In regard to this clonotype: Its specificity is unknown.

The authors prepared the TCRbeta library with unique molecular identifiers. TCRdb reprocessed the PCR reads via MiXCR and lists one record per CDR3 protein. This sample has 600,000 to 800,000 distinct CDR3 sequences, with roughly 13% found just once. The V gene's germline CDR1 is DFQATT and CDR2 SNEGSKA (reference sequence). The CDR3 sequence is 13 residues long. Trimming took 6 bases from V and 4 from J; bases not matched to a gene: 8. The TCR sequence derives from a girl aged 2 to 10 with congenital amegakaryocytic thrombocytopenia, due to receive a stem cell transplant. The rearrangement links TRBV20-1 to TRBJ2-5; 7 bases align to TRBD2. This sample comprised PBMCs, obtained before TCRalphabeta/CD19-depleted stem cell transplant. The CDR3 loop reads CSARAGTTETQYF. The CDR3 bases are TGCAGTGCCCGAGCGGGAACCACAGAGACCCAGTACTTC.